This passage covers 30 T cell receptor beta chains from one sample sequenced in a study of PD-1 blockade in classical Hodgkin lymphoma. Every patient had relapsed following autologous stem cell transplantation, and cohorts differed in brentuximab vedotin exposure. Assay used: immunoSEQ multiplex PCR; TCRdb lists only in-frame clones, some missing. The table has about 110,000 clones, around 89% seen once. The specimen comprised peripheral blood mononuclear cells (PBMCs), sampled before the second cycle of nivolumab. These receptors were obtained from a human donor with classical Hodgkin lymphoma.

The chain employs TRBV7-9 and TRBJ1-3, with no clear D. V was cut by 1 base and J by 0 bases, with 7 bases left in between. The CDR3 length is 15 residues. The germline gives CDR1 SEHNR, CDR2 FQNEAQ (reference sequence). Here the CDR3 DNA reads TGTGCCAGCAGCTTAGGTGGCGGCTCTGGAAACACCATATATTTT. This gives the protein CASSLGGGSGNTIYF.

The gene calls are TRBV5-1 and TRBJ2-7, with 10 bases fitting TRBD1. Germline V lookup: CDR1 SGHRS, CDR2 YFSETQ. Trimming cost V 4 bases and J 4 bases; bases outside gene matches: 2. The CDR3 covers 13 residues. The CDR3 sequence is CASSPDRGYEQYF. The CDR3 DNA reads TGCGCCAGCAGCCCGGACAGGGGGTACGAGCAGTACTTC.

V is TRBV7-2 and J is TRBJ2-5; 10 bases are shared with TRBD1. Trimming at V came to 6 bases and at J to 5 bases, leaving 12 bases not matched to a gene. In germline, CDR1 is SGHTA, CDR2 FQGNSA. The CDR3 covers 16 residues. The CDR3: CASSPPSSGQGETQYF. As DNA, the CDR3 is TGTGCCAGCAGTCCACCTTCTTCGGGACAGGGGGAGACCCAGTACTTC.

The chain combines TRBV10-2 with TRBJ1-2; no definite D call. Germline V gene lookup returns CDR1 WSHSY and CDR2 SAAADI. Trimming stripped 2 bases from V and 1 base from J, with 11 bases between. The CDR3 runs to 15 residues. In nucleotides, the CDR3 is TGCGCCAGCAGTGAGGGGTACAATTTTAACTATGGCTACACCTTC. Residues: CASSEGYNFNYGYTF.

The CDR3 protein is CSVGVAVITDTQYF. DNA of the CDR3: TGCAGCGTGGGGGTAGCGGTTATCACAGATACGCAGTATTTT. The chain combines TRBV29-1 with TRBJ2-3, with D possibly being TRBD2 (6 bases). V was shortened by 6 bases and J by 2 bases, with 15 bases between the two germline ends. Germline CDR1 and CDR2: SQVTM and ANQGSEA. The CDR3 length is 14 residues.

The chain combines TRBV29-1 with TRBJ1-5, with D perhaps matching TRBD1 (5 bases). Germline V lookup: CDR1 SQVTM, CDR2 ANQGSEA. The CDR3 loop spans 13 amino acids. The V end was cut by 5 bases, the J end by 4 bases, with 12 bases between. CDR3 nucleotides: TGCAGCGTTAGGGGAGGGTTAAATCAGCCCCAGCATTTT. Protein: CSVRGGLNQPQHF.

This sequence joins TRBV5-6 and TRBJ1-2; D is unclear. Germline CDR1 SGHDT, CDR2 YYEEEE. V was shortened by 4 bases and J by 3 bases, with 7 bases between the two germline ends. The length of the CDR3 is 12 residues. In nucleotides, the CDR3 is TGTGCCAGCAGCGACCCTTACTATGGCTACACCTTC. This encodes CASSDPYYGYTF.

This CDR3 reads CASSLVGRLAKNIQYF. CDR3 nucleotides: TGTGCCAGCAGCTTAGTTGGTCGGCTAGCCAAAAACATTCAGTACTTC. The chain employs TRBV13 and TRBJ2-4; no clear D gene. This CDR3 has 16 residues. CDR1 is PRHDT and CDR2 is FYEKMQ in the germline V gene (reference sequence). The V gene lost 1 base and the J gene lost 0 bases, with 10 bases spanning the gap.

The CDR3 bases are TGTGCCAGCAGCCTACTCCCCAGGGGGATGAACACTGAAGCTTTCTTT. Protein sequence: CASSLLPRGMNTEAFF. The gene calls are TRBV7-9 and TRBJ1-1, with 7 bases identical to TRBD1. V dropped 5 bases and J dropped 0; count of bases not matched to a gene: 9. Germline loops: CDR1 SEHNR, CDR2 FQNEAQ (reference sequence). The CDR3 has 16 amino acids.

CDR3 DNA sequence: TGTGCCAGTAGTGGAGGGCGGGACAATGAGCAGTTCTTC. This translates into CASSGGRDNEQFF. The chain carries TRBV19 and TRBJ2-1; D perhaps matches TRBD2 (6 bases). V was shortened by 5 bases and J by 5 bases, with 10 bases between the two germline ends. The CDR3 totals 13 residues. Germline V gene data show CDR1 as LNHDA and CDR2 as SQIVND (reference sequence).

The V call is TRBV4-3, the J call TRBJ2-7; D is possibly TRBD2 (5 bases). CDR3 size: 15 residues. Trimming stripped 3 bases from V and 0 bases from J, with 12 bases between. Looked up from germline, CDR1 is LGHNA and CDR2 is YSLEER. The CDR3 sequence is CASSHLSGPSYEQYF. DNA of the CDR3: TGCGCCAGCAGCCACCTCAGCGGCCCCTCCTACGAGCAGTACTTC.

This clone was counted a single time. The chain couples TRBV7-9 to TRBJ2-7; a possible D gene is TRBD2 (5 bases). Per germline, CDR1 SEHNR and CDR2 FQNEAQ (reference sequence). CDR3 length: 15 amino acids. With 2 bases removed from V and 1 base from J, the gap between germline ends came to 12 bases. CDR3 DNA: TGTGCCAGCAGCTTAATCCCTAGCAGGTCCTACGAGCAGTACTTC. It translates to CASSLIPSRSYEQYF.

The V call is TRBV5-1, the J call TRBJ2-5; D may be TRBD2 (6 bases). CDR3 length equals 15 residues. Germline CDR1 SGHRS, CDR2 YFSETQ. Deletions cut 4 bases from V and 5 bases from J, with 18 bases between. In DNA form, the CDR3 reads TGCGCCAGCAGCCTGGCCTCTGCGGGATCCGAGACCCAGTACTTC. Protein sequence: CASSLASAGSETQYF.

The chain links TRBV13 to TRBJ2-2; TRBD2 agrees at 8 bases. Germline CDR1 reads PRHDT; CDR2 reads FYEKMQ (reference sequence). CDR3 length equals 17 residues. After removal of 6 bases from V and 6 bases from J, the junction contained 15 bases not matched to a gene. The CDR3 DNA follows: TGTGCCAGCAGTTACATAGGCGCGGGAGGTACTCCCGGGGAGCTGTTTTTT. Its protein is CASSYIGAGGTPGELFF.

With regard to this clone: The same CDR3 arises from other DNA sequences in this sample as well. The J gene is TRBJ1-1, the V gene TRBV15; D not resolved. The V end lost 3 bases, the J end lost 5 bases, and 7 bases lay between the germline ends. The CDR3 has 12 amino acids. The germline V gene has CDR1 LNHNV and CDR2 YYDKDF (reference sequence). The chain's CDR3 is CATSSTGTEAFF. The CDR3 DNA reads TGTGCCACCAGCAGCACCGGAACTGAAGCTTTCTTT.

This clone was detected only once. In nucleotides, the CDR3 is TGTGCCAGCTCACCACCACTGCGACTAGCGGGAGGTGGCAATGAGCAGTTCTTC. Its protein is CASSPPLRLAGGGNEQFF. The gene calls are TRBV18 and TRBJ2-1; TRBD2 aligns across 13 bases. This CDR3 contains 18 residues. Losses at the gene ends were 0 bases for V and 6 bases for J; bases not matched to a gene: 8. The germline gives CDR1 KGHSH, CDR2 LQKENI.

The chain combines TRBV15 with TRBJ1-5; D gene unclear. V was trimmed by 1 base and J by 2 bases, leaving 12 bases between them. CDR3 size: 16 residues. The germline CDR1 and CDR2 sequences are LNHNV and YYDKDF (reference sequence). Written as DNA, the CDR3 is TGTGCCACCAGCAGAGTATACCCGTCGGGCAATCAGCCCCAGCATTTT. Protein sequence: CATSRVYPSGNQPQHF.

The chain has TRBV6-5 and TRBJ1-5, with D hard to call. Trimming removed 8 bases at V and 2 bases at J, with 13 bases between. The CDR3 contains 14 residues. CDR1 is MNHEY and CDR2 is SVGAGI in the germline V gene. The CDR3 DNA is TGTGCCAGCCGATCCGAGGGAGGCAATCAGCCCCAGCATTTT. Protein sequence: CASRSEGGNQPQHF.

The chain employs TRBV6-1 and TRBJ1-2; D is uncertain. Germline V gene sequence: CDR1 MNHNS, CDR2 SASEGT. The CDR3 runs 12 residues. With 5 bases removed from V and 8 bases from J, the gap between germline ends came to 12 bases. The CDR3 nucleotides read TGTGCCAGCAGTCATCGGAAGAAGGGCTACACCTTC. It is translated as CASSHRKKGYTF.

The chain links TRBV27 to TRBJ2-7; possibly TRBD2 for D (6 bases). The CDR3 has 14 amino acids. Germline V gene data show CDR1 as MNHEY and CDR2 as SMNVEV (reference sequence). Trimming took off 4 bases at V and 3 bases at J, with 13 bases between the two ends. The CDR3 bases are TGTGCCAGCAGTTCGGGGGTAACGGGCTACGAGCAGTACTTC. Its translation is CASSSGVTGYEQYF.

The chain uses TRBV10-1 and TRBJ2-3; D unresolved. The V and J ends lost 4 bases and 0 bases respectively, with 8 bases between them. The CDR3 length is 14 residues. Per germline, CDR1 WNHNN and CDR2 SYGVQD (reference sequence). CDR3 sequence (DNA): TGCGCCAGCAGTGGAAGACTCAGCACAGATACGCAGTATTTT. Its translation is CASSGRLSTDTQYF.

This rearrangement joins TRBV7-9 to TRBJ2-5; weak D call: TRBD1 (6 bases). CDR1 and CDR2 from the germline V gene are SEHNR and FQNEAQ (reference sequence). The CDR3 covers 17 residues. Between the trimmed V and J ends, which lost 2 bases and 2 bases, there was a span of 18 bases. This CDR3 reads CASSLRVGRQVQETQYF. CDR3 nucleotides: TGTGCCAGCAGCTTAAGGGTGGGACGACAGGTACAAGAGACCCAGTACTTC.

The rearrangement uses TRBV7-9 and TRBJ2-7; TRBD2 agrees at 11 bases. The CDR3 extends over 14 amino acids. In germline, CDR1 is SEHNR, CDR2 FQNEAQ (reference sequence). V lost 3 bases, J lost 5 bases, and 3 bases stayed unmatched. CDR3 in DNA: TGTGCCAGCAGCTTCTTACTAGCGGGAGACGAGCAGTACTTC. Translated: CASSFLLAGDEQYF. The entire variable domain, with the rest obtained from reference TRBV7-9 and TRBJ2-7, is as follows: DTGVSQNPRHKITKRGQNVTFRCDPISEHNRLYWYRQTLGQGPEFLTYFQNEAQLEKSRLLSDRFSAERPKGSFSTLEIQRTEQGDSAMYLCASSFLLAGDEQYFGPGTRLTVT.

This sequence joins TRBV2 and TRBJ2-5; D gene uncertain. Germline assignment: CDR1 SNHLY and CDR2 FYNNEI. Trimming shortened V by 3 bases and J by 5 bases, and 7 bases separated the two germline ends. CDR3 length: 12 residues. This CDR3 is CASSDTGETQYF. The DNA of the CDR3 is TGTGCCAGCAGTGACACTGGTGAGACCCAGTACTTC.

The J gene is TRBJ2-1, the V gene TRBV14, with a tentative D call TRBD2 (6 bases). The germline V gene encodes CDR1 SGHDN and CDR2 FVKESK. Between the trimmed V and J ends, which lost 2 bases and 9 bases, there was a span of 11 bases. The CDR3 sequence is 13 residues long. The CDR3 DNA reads TGTGCCAGCAGCCAATGGACCGGGGGTGAGCAGTTCTTC. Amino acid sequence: CASSQWTGGEQFF.

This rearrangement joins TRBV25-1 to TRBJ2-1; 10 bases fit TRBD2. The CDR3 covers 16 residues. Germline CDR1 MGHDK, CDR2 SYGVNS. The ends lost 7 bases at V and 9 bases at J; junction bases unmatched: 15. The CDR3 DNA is TGTGCCAGCATTGATTCCAGGCTAGCGGGAGTCGGTGAGCAGTTCTTC. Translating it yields CASIDSRLAGVGEQFF.

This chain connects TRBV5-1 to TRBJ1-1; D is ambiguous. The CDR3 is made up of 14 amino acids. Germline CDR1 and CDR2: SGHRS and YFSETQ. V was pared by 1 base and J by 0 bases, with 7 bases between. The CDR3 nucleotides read TGCGCCAGCAGCTTGCTCACAATGAACACTGAAGCTTTCTTT. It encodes CASSLLTMNTEAFF.

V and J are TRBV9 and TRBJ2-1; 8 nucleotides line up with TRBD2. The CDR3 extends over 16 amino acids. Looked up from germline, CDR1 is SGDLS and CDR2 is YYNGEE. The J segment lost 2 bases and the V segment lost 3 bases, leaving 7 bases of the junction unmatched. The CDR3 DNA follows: TGTGCCAGCAGCGGACTGAGCGGGAGACCCTACAATGAGCAGTTCTTC. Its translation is CASSGLSGRPYNEQFF.

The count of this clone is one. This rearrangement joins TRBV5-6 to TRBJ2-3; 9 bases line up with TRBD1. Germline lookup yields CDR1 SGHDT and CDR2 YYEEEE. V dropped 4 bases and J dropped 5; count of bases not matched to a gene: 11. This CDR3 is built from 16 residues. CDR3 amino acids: CASSGPGQGWIDTQYF. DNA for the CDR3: TGTGCCAGCAGCGGCCCGGGACAGGGATGGATAGATACGCAGTATTTT. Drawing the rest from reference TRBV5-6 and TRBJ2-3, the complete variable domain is DAGVTQSPTHLIKTRGQQVTLRCSPKSGHDTVSWYQQALGQGPQFIFQYYEEEERQRGNFPDRFSGHQFPNYSSELNVNALLLGDSALYLCASSGPGQGWIDTQYFGPGTRLTVL.

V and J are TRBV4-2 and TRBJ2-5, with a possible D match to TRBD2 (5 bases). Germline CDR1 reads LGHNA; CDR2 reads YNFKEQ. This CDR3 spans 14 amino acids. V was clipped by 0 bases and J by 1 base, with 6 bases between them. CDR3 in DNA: TGTGCCAGCAGCCAAGAACTAGTCCAAGAGACCCAGTACTTC. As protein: CASSQELVQETQYF.